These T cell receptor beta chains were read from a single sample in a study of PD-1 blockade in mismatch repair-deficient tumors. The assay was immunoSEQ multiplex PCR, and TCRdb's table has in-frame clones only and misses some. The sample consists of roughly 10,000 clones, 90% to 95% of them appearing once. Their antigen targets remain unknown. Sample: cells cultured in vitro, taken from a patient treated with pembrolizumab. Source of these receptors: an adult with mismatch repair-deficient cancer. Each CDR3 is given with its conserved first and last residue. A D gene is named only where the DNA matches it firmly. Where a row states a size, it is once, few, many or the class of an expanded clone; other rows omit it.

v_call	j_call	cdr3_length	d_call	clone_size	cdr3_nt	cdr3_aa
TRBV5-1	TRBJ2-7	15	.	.	TGCGCCAGCAGCCCGCTGCCTGGCCAGGGGAACGAGCAGTACTTC	CASSPLPGQGNEQYF
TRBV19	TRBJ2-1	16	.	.	TGTGCCAGTAGTATATTCGCAGCCGTCTCCTACAATGAGCAGTTCTTC	CASSIFAAVSYNEQFF
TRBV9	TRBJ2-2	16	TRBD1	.	TGTGCCAGCAGCTCCCTGGACAGGGGGCTGTTCGGGGAGCTGTTTTTT	CASSSLDRGLFGELFF
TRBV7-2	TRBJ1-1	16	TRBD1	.	TGTGCCAGCAGCGTACAACAGGGGGCCTGGGGCACTGAAGCTTTCTTT	CASSVQQGAWGTEAFF
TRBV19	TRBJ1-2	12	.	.	TGTGCCAGTTACAGGCCCCCCTATGGCTACACCTTC	CASYRPPYGYTF
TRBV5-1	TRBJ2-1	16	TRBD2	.	TGCGCCAGCAGTCGGATGTCTAGCGGGGGCGGGGATGAGCAGTTCTTC	CASSRMSSGGGDEQFF
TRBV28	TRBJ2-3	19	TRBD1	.	TGTGCCAGCAGTGACACCCTCCTCCGGGACAGGGGAAGGACAGATACGCAGTATTTT	CASSDTLLRDRGRTDTQYF
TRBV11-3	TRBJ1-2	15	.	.	TGTGCCAGCAGCCCGGAACGGGGAATGGACTATGGCTACACCTTC	CASSPERGMDYGYTF
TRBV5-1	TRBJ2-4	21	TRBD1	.	TGCGCCAGCAGCTTGGCCGTCCCTGGGACAGGGTCGAACCTAGCCAAAAACATTCAGTACTTC	CASSLAVPGTGSNLAKNIQYF
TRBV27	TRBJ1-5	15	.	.	TGTGCCAGCAGTGAAGGGACAATTAGCAATCAGCCCCAGCATTTT	CASSEGTISNQPQHF
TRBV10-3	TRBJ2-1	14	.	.	TGTGCCATCAGTGAGTCCCAAGATGGCAATGAGCAGTTCTTC	CAISESQDGNEQFF
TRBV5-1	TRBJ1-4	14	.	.	TGCGCCAGCAGCTTGGCTCAGCTAAATGAAAAACTGTTTTTT	CASSLAQLNEKLFF
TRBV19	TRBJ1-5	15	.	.	TGTGCCAGTAGTATTGCGTTTGGGAGCAATCAGCCCCAGCATTTT	CASSIAFGSNQPQHF
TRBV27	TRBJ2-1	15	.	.	TGTGCCAGCAGTACGTCTCCTACCTCCTACAATGAGCAGTTCTTC	CASSTSPTSYNEQFF
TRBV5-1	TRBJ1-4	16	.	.	TGCGCCAGCAGCTTGGCCATAGGGGCAACTAATGAAAAACTGTTTTTT	CASSLAIGATNEKLFF
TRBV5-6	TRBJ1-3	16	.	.	TGTGCCAGCAGCAACTTCGGGACCCACTCTGGAAACACCATATATTTT	CASSNFGTHSGNTIYF
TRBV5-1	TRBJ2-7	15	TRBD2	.	TGCGCCAGCAGCTTGGCGGGAGGGTACCTCTACGAGCAGTACTTC	CASSLAGGYLYEQYF
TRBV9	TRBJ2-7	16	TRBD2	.	TGTGCCAGCAGCGTAGGGACTAGCGGGCCCCTCTACGAGCAGTACTTC	CASSVGTSGPLYEQYF
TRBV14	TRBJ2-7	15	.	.	TGTGCCAGCAGCCAGAACTGGACAGTACACTACGAGCAGTACTTC	CASSQNWTVHYEQYF
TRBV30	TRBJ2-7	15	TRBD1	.	TGTGCCTGGAACGCAGGGACAGGGGGCTCCTACGAGCAGTACTTC	CAWNAGTGGSYEQYF
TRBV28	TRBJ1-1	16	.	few	TGTGCCAGCAGTTTGGTAGTTCGGACGGAGAACACTGAAGCTTTCTTT	CASSLVVRTENTEAFF
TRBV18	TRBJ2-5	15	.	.	TGTGCCAGCTCACCACCGGACACCACCGGAGAGACCCAGTACTTC	CASSPPDTTGETQYF
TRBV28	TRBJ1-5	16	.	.	TGTGCCAGCAGGTCCGGGACAAAGGGGGGCAATCAGCCCCAGCATTTT	CASRSGTKGGNQPQHF
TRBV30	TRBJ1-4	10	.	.	TGTGCCTGGAAGGGAGGAAAACTGTTTTTT	CAWKGGKLFF
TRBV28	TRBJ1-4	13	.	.	TGTGCCAGTTCGGGGGCTTTGCGGGAAAAACTGTTTTTT	CASSGALREKLFF
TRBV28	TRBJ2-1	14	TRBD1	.	TGTGCCAGCAGACCGGGACAGGGAGGAAGTGAGCAGTTCTTC	CASRPGQGGSEQFF
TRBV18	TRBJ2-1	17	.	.	TGTGCCAGCTCACCAAAAAAAATGGGGCGAGCGACCTATGAGCAGTTCTTC	CASSPKKMGRATYEQFF
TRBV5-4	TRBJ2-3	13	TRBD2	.	TGTGCCAGCACCCCCTCAGCGGGGGATACGCAGTATTTT	CASTPSAGDTQYF
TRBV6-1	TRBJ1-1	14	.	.	TGTGCCAGCATGAGGGACCCAATGAACACTGAAGCTTTCTTT	CASMRDPMNTEAFF
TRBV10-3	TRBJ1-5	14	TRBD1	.	TGTGCCATCAGCAAAACAGGGGGCAATCAGCCCCAGCATTTT	CAISKTGGNQPQHF
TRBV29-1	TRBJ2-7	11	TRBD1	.	TGCAGCGTGACAGGGGGTTACGAGCAGTACTTC	CSVTGGYEQYF
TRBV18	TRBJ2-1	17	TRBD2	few	TGTGCCAGCTCACCATTGCCCGGGACTAGCGGTAACAATGAGCAGTTCTTC	CASSPLPGTSGNNEQFF
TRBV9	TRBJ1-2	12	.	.	TGTGCCAGCAGCGTAGGCATTTTTGGCTACACCTTC	CASSVGIFGYTF
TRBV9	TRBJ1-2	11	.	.	TGTGCCAGCAGCGCCAATGGAGGCTACACCTTC	CASSANGGYTF
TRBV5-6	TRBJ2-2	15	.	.	TGTGCCAGCAGCGTCACCGGGCCTTACACCGGGGAGCTGTTTTTT	CASSVTGPYTGELFF
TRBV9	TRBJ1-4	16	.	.	TGTGCCAGCAGCCCCCAGTCCCGGGCAACTAATGAAAAACTGTTTTTT	CASSPQSRATNEKLFF
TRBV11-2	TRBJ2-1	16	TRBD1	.	TGTGCCAGCAGCTTAGTTAGGGACAGGGCATACAATGAGCAGTTCTTC	CASSLVRDRAYNEQFF
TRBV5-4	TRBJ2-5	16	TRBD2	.	TGTGCCAGCAGCTTGGGGCTAGCGGGTGTCGGAGAGACCCAGTACTTC	CASSLGLAGVGETQYF
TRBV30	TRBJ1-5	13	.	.	TGTGCCTGGAGCCTTTATAGCAATCAGCCCCAGCATTTT	CAWSLYSNQPQHF
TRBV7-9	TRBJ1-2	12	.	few	TGTGCCAGCAGCCCCGGCGACTATGGCTACACCTTC	CASSPGDYGYTF
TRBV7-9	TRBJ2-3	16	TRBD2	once	TGTGCCAGCAGCGCCGGAGGGACTAGCGGGGGGGATACGCAGTATTTT	CASSAGGTSGGDTQYF
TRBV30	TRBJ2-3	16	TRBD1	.	TGTGCCTGGAGTGTAACAGGGGGGTGGCCCACAGATACGCAGTATTTT	CAWSVTGGWPTDTQYF
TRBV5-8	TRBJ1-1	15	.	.	TGTGCCAGCAGCTCAGGCCAGGGGTCGAACACTGAAGCTTTCTTT	CASSSGQGSNTEAFF
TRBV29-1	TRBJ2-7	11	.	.	TGCAGCGTTGAAGAGTCCTACGAGCAGTACTTC	CSVEESYEQYF
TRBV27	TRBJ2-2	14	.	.	TGTGCCAGCAGTTTAACCAGGGCGGGCGGGGAGCTGTTTTTT	CASSLTRAGGELFF
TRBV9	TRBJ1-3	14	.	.	TGTGCCAGCAGCGTAGGACATCTTGGAAACACCATATATTTT	CASSVGHLGNTIYF
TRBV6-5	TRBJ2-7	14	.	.	TGTGCCAGCAGTTACGAGGATAGACCTTACGAGCAGTACTTC	CASSYEDRPYEQYF
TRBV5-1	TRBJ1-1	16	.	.	TGCGCCAGCAGCTTGGGGCAGGGGTACATCCACACTGAAGCTTTCTTT	CASSLGQGYIHTEAFF